The clone carrying this T cell receptor (beta chain) was seen many times. The antigen is undetermined. The sample is drawn from a study of T cells in Graves' hyperthyroidism and ophthalmopathy. The study's findings and limits: Most expanded thyroid clonotypes above 0.001 also appeared in blood. A model of 13 V-J features distinguished ophthalmopathy from stable hyperthyroidism.

This CDR3 spans 15 amino acids. The junction had 7 bases not matched to a gene; V was cut back by 4 bases and J by 4 bases. The germline V gene encodes CDR1 MNHEY and CDR2 SMNVEV (reference sequence). Using RNA transcripts as the source, TCR beta CDR3 regions were amplified. During a first-round RT-PCR of the TCR CDR3, the HTBI primer set was used. TCRdb passed the multiplex PCR reads through MiXCR, listing each CDR3 protein once. The table lists about 640,000 distinct CDR3 sequences, around 20% of them singletons. PBMCs came from 7.5 to 10 ml fresh peripheral blood. This chain uses TRBV27 with TRBJ2-1; TRBD2 matches at 7 bases. Material: blood. The clonotype was recovered from a man aged 25-40 years with Graves' ophthalmopathy. CDR3 in amino acids: CASSYRLAVYNEQFF. The CDR3 DNA reads as TGTGCCAGCAGTTACCGCCTAGCGGTGTACAATGAGCAGTTCTTC.